This T cell receptor beta chain was recovered during a study of a mutant IDH1 vaccine in newly diagnosed glioma. The overall study: Vaccine administration was initiated 4-6 weeks following radiotherapy alone, or with temozolomide cycles.

About this clone itself: Its matching antigen is unknown.

The time point here: week 5, during vaccination. Each dose of the vaccine consisted of 300 ug of mutant IDH1 20-mer peptide, with topical imiquimod. The J segment lost 4 bases and the V segment lost 0 bases, leaving 7 bases of the junction unmatched. Germline V CDR1 and CDR2: SGHDN, FVKESK. The CDR3 runs to 16 residues. Data came from immunoSEQ multiplex PCR; TCRdb stores just in-frame clones and leaves some out. The sample holds 50,000 to 60,000 clones, approximately 78% seen once. This sample comprised PBMCs, obtained from a glioma patient whose treatment included an IDH1 peptide vaccine. V is TRBV14 and J is TRBJ1-2; 8 nucleotides line up with TRBD1. The TCR was taken from a man aged 45 to 65 with glioma. CDR3 residues: CASSQETRGLSYGYTF. The CDR3 DNA follows: TGTGCCAGCAGCCAAGAGACCAGGGGGCTGTCCTATGGCTACACCTTC.